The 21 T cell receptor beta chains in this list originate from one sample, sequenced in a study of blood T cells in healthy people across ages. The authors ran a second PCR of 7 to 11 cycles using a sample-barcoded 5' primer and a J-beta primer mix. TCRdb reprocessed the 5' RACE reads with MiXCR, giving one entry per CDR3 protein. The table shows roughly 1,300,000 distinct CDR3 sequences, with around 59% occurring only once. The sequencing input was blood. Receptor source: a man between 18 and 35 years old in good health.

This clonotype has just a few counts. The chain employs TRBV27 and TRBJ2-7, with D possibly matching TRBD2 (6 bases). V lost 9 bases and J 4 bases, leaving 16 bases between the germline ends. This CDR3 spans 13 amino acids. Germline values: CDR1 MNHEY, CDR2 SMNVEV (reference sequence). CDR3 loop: CASRGGVRYEQYF. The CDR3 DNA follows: TGTGCCAGTAGGGGCGGGGTGCGATACGAGCAGTACTTC.

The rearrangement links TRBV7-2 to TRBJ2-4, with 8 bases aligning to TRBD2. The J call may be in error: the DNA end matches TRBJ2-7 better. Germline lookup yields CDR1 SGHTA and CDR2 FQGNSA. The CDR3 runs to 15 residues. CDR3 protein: CASSRPGLGDYEQYF. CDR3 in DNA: TGTGCCAGCAGCCGCCCGGGACTAGGAGACTACGAGCAGTACTTC.

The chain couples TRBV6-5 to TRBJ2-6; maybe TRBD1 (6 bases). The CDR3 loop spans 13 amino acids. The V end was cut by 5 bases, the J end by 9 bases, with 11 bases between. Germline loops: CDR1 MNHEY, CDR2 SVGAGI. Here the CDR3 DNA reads TGTGCCAGCAGTAAACAGGGTAACAACGTCCTGACTTTC. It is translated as CASSKQGNNVLTF.

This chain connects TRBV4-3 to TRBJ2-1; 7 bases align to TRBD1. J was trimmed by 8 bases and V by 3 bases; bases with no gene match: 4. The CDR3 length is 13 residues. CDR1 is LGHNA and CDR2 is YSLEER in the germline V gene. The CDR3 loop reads CASSQGTGDEQFF. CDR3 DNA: TGCGCCAGCAGCCAGGGTACAGGGGATGAGCAGTTCTTC.

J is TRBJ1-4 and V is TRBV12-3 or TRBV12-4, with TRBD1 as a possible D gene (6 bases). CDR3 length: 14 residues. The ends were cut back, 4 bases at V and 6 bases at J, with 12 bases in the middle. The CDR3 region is CASSSRGGYEKLFF. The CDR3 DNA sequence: TGTGCCAGCAGTTCCAGGGGCGGGTATGAAAAACTGTTTTTT.

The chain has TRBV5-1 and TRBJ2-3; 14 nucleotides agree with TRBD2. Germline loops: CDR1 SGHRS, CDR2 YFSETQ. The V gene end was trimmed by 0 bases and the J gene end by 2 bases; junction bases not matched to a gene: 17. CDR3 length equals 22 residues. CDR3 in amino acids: CASSLVPGLAGAERDYTDTQYF. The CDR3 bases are TGCGCCAGCAGCTTGGTCCCGGGACTAGCGGGGGCGGAGCGGGATTACACAGATACGCAGTATTTT.

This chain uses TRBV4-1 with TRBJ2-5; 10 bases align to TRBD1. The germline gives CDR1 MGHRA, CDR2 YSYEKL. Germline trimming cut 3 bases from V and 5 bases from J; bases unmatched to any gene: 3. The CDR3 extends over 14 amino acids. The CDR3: CASSQRQGAETQYF. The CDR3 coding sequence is TGCGCCAGCAGCCAGAGACAGGGGGCCGAGACCCAGTACTTC.

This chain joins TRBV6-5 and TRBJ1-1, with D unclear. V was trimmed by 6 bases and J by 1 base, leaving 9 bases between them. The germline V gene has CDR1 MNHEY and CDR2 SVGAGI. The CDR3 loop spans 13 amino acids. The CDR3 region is CASRVQKNTEAFF. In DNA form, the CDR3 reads TGTGCCAGCAGAGTACAGAAGAACACTGAAGCTTTCTTT.

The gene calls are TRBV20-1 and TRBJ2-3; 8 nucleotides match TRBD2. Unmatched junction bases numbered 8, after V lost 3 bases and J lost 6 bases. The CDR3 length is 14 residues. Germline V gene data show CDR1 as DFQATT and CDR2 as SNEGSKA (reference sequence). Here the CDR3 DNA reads TGCAGTGCTAGCGGGGGGGAGGACCCTGATACGCAGTATTTT. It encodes CSASGGEDPDTQYF.

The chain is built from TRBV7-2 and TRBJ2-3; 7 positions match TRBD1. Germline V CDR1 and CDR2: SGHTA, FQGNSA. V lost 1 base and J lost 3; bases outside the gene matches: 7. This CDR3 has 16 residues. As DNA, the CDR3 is TGTGCCAGCAGCTTAGGAGGGGGCACATCGACAGATACGCAGTATTTT. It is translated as CASSLGGGTSTDTQYF.

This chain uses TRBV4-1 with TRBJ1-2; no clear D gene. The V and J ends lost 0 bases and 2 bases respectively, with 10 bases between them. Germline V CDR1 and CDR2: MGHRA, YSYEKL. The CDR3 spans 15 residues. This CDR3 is CASSQDPLANYGYTF. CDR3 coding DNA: TGCGCCAGCAGCCAAGATCCACTAGCCAACTATGGCTACACCTTC.

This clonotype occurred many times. The CDR3 protein is CASSLRDAGGGDTQYF. CDR3 bases: TGTGCCAGCAGCTTGAGGGACGCCGGGGGGGGAGATACGCAGTATTTT. The rearrangement links TRBV5-5 to TRBJ2-3; TRBD2 aligns across 8 bases. This CDR3 is built from 16 residues. Germline loops: CDR1 SGHKS, CDR2 YYEKEE (reference sequence). The V segment lost 1 base and the J segment 5 bases; nucleotides outside the gene matches: 9.

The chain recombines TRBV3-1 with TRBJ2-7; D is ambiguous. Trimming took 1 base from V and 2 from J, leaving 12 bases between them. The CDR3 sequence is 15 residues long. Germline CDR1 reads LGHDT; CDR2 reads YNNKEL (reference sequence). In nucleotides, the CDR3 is TGTGCCAGCAGCCAAGCAGTAGGTAGAGCCTACGAGCAGTACTTC. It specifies CASSQAVGRAYEQYF.

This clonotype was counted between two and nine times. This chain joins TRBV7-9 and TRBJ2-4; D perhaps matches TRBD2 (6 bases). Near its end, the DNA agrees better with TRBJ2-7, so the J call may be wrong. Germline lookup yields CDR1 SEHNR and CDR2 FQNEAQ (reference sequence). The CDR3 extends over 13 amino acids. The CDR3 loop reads CASSLGGRDEQYF. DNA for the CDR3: TGTGCCAGCAGCTTGGGGGGTCGGGACGAGCAGTACTTC.

CDR3 sequence reads: CASSFMTGGTDTQYF. DNA for the CDR3: TGCGCCAGCAGCTTTATGACAGGGGGGACAGATACGCAGTATTTT. This chain links TRBV5-1 with TRBJ2-3; 9 nucleotides line up with TRBD1. Losses at the gene ends were 2 bases for V and 3 bases for J; bases not matched to a gene: 4. Germline V gene data show CDR1 as SGHRS and CDR2 as YFSETQ. The CDR3 is 15 amino acids.

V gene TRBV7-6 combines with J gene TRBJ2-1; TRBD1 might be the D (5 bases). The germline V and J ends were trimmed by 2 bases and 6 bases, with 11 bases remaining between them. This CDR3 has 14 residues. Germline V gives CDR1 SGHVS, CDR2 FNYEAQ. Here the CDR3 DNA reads TGTGCCAGCAGCTTAATTCAGGGTCGCAATGAGCAGTTCTTC. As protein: CASSLIQGRNEQFF.

CDR3 nucleotide sequence: TGTGCCATCAGTGACCCGGGGGTTAGCACAGATACGCAGTATTTT. Residues: CAISDPGVSTDTQYF. The chain joins TRBV10-3 to TRBJ2-3; a possible D gene is TRBD2 (6 bases). This CDR3 has 15 amino acids. In germline, CDR1 is ENHRY, CDR2 SYGVKD. Deletions cut 3 bases from V and 0 bases from J, with 10 bases between.

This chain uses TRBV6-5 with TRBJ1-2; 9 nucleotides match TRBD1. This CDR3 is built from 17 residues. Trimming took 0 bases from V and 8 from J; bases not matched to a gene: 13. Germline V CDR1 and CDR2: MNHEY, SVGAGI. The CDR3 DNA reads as TGTGCCAGCAGTTACTCGTTCTCGGGACAGGGTACTTACGGCTACACCTTC. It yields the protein CASSYSFSGQGTYGYTF.

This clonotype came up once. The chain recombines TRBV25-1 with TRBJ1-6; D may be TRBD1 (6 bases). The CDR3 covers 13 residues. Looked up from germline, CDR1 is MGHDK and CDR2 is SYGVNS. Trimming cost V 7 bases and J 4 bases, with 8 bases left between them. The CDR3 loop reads CASTQGYNSPLHF. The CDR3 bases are TGTGCCAGCACCCAGGGGTATAATTCACCCCTCCACTTT.

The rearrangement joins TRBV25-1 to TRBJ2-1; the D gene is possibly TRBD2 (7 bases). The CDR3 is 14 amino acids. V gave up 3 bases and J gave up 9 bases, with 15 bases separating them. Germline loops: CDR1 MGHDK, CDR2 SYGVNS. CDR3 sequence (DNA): TGTGCCAGCAGTGATATGGGGGGGCTCGGTGAGCAGTTCTTC. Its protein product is CASSDMGGLGEQFF. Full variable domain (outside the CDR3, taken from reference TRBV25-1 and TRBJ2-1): EADIYQTPRYLVIGTGKKITLECSQTMGHDKMYWYQQDPGMELHLIHYSYGVNSTEKGDLSSESTVSRIRTEHFPLTLESARPSHTSQYLCASSDMGGLGEQFFGPGTRLTVL.

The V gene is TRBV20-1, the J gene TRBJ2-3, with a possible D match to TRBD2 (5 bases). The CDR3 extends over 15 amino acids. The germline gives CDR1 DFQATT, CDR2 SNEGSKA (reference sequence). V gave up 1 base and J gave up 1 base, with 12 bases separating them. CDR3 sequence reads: CSARARGKGTDTQYF. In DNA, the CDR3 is TGCAGTGCTAGAGCCCGGGGTAAGGGCACAGATACGCAGTATTTT.